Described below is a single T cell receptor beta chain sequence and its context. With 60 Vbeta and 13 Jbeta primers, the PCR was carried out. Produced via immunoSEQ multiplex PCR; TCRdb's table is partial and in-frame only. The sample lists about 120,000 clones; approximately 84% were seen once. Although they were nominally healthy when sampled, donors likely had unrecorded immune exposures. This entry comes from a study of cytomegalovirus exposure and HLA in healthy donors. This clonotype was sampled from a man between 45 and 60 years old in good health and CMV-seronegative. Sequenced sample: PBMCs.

This CDR3 is CASSHRLAGGEETQYF. DNA of the CDR3: TGTGCCAGCAGCCACCGACTAGCGGGGGGAGAAGAGACCCAGTACTTC. This sequence joins TRBV11-1 and TRBJ2-5, with 13 positions matching TRBD2. The germline V gene encodes CDR1 SGHAT and CDR2 FQDESV (reference sequence). Losses at the gene ends were 5 bases for V and 3 bases for J; bases not matched to a gene: 6. CDR3 length: 16 amino acids.